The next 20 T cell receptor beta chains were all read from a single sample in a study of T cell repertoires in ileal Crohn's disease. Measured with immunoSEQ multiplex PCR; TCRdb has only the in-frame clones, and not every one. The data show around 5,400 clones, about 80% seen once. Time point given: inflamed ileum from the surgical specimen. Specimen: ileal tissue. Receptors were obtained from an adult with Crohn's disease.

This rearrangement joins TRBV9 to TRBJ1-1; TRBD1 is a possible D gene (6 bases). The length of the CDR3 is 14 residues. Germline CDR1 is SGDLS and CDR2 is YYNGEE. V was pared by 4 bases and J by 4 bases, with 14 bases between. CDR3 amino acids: CASSPWGGGTEAFF. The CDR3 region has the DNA TGTGCCAGCAGCCCATGGGGGGGCGGCACTGAAGCTTTCTTT.

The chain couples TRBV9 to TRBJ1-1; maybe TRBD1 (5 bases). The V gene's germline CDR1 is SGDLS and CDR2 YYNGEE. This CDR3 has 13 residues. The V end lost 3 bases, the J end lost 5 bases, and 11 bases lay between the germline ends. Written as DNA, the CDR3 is TGTGCCAGCAGCGGGGGGTTCGGGACTGAAGCTTTCTTT. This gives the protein CASSGGFGTEAFF. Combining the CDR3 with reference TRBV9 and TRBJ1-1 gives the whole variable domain DSGVTQTPKHLITATGQRVTLRCSPRSGDLSVYWYQQSLDQGLQFLIQYYNGEERAKGNILERFSAQQFPDLHSELNLSSLELGDSALYFCASSGGFGTEAFFGQGTRLTVV.

CDR3 loop: CASIPGGANVLTF. In DNA, the CDR3 is TGTGCCAGCATTCCTGGTGGGGCCAACGTCCTGACTTTC. The chain joins TRBV28 to TRBJ2-6; D gene uncertain. Germline lookup yields CDR1 MDHEN and CDR2 SYDVKM. The ends were cut back, 7 bases at V and 3 bases at J, with 7 bases in the middle. The CDR3 runs 13 residues.

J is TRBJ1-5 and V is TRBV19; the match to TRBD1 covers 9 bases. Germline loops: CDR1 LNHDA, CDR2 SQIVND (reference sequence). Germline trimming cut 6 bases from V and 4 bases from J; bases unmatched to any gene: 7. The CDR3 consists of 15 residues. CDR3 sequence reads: CASRLPGTGNQPQHF. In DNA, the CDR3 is TGTGCCAGTAGATTACCCGGGACAGGGAATCAGCCCCAGCATTTT.

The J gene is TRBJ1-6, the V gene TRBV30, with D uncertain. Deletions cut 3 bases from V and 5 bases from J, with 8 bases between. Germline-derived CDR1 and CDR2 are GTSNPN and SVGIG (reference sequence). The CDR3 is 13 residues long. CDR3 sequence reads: CAWRARNNSPLHF. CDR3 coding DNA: TGTGCCTGGAGGGCTAGGAATAATTCACCCCTCCACTTT.

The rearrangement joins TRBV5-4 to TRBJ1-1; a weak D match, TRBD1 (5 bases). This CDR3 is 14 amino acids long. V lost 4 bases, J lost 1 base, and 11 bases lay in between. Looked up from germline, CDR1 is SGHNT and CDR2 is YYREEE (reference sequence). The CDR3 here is CASSPGTENTEAFF. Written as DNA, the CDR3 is TGTGCCAGCAGCCCCGGGACGGAGAACACTGAAGCTTTCTTT.

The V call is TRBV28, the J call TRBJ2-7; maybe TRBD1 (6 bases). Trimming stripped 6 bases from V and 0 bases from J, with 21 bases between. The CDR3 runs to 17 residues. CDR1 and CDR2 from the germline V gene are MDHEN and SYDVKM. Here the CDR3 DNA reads TGTGCCAGCAGCCAAAATGTCAGGGGCCGGGCCTCCTACGAGCAGTACTTC. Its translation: CASSQNVRGRASYEQYF.

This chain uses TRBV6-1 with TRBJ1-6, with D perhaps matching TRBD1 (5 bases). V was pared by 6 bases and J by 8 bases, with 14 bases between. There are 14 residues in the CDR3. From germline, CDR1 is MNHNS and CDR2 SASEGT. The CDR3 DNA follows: TGTGCCAGCAGCGCGGACATAACCGATTCACCCCTCCACTTT. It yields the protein CASSADITDSPLHF.

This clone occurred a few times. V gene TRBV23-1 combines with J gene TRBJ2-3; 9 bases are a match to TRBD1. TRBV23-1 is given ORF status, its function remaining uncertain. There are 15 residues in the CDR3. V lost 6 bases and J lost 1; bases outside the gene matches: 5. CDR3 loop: CASRRTGGCTDTQYF. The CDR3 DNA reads TGCGCCAGCAGGCGAACAGGGGGCTGCACAGATACGCAGTATTTT.

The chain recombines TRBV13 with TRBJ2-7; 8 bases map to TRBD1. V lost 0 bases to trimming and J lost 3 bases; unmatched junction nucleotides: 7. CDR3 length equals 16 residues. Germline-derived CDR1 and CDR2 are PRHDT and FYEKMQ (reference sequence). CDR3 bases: TGTGCCAGCAGCTTAGGTCGACAGGGGTTTTTCTACGAGCAGTACTTC. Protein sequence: CASSLGRQGFFYEQYF. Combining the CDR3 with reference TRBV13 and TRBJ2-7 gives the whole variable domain AAGVIQSPRHLIKEKRETATLKCYPIPRHDTVYWYQQGPGQDPQFLISFYEKMQSDKGSIPDRFSAQQFSDYHSELNMSSLELGDSALYFCASSLGRQGFFYEQYFGPGTRLTVT.

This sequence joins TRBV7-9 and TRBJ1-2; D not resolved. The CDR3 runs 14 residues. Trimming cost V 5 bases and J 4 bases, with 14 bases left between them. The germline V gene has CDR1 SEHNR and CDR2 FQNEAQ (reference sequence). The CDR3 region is CASSAAVSVYGYTF. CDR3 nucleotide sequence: TGTGCCAGCAGCGCGGCGGTTAGTGTCTATGGCTACACCTTC. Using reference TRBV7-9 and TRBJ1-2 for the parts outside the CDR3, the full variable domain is DTGVSQNPRHKITKRGQNVTFRCDPISEHNRLYWYRQTLGQGPEFLTYFQNEAQLEKSRLLSDRFSAERPKGSFSTLEIQRTEQGDSAMYLCASSAAVSVYGYTFGSGTRLTVV.

Here the CDR3 DNA reads TGTGCCAGCAGCTCACGGACGGTCGCCCTCGGGGGCACCGGGGAGCTGTTTTTT. Encoded protein: CASSSRTVALGGTGELFF. The chain carries TRBV11-2 and TRBJ2-2, with a tentative D call TRBD2 (6 bases). V lost 4 bases, J lost 4 bases, and 22 bases lay in between. Germline V CDR1 and CDR2: SGHAT, FQNNGV. The CDR3 has 18 amino acids.

In DNA, the CDR3 is TGCGCCAGCAGCCAAGATACGCAAGCTAACTATGGCTACACCTTC. It is translated as CASSQDTQANYGYTF. V usage is TRBV4-3 and J usage is TRBJ1-2, with unresolved D. V dropped 0 bases and J dropped 0 bases, with 8 bases sitting between them. Germline V gene sequence: CDR1 LGHNA, CDR2 YSLEER. This CDR3 is 15 amino acids long.

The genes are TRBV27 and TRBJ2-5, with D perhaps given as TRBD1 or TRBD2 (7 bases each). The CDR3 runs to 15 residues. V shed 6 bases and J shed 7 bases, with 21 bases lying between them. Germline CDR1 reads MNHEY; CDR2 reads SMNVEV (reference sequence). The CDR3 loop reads CASSLTGEGSGTQYF. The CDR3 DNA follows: TGTGCCAGCAGCCTAACAGGGGAGGGCTCGGGGACCCAGTACTTC.

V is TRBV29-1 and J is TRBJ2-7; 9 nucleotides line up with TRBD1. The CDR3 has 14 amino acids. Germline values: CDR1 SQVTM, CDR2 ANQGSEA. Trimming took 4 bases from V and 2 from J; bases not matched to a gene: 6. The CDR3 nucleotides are TGCAGCGTTGGAGGAGGGACAGGGACCTACGAGCAGTACTTC. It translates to CSVGGGTGTYEQYF.

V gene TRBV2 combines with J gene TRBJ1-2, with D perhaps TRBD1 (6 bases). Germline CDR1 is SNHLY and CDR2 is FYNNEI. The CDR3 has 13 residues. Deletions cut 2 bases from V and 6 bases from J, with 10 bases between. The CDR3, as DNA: TGTGCCAGCAGTGAACAGGGGATCAATGGCTACACCTTC. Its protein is CASSEQGINGYTF.

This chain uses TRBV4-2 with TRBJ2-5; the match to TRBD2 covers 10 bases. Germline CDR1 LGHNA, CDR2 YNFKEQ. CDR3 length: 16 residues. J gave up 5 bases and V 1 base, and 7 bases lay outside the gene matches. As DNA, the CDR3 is TGTGCCAGCAGCCAAGGTAGCGGGGGGTCGTTGGAGACCCAGTACTTC. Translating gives CASSQGSGGSLETQYF.

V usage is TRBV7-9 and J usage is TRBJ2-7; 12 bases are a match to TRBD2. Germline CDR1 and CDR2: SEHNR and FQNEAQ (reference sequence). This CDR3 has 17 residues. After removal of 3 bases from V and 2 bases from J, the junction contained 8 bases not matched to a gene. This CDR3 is CASSFSGTSGLAYEQYF. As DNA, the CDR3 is TGTGCCAGCAGCTTTAGCGGGACTAGCGGGTTGGCCTACGAGCAGTACTTC.

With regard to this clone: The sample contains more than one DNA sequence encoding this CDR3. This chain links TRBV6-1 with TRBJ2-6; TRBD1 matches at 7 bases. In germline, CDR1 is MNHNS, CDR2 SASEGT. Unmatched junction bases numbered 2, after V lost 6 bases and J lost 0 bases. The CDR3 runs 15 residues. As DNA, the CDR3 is TGTGCCAGCAGGGCAGGGGGCTCTGGGGCCAACGTCCTGACTTTC. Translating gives CASRAGGSGANVLTF.

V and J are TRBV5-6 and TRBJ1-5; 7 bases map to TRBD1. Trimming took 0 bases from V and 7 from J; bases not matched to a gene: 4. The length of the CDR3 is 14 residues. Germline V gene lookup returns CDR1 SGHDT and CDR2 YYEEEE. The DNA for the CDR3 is TGTGCCAGCAGCTTGGCAGGGGGTTGGCAGCCCCAGCATTTT. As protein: CASSLAGGWQPQHF. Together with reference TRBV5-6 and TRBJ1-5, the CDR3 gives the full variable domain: DAGVTQSPTHLIKTRGQQVTLRCSPKSGHDTVSWYQQALGQGPQFIFQYYEEEERQRGNFPDRFSGHQFPNYSSELNVNALLLGDSALYLCASSLAGGWQPQHFGDGTRLSIL.